A single sample is the source of the 5 T cell receptor beta chains below, sequenced in a study of T cells in Graves' hyperthyroidism and ophthalmopathy. Amplified TCR beta CDR3 regions derived from RNA transcripts. An initial round of RT-PCR targeting the TCR CDR3 relied on the HTBI primer set. TCRdb used MiXCR to reprocess the multiplex PCR reads, holding one entry per CDR3 protein. Of under 700,000 distinct CDR3 sequences detected, around 15% appear once; the ten largest clones hold under 20%. The sequenced sample was blood. The receptors were gathered from a woman under 30 with Graves' hyperthyroidism.

A few counts support this clonotype. This sequence joins TRBV13 and TRBJ2-3; D may be TRBD2 (6 bases). Trimming left V 5 bases short and J 2 bases short, with 26 bases between. CDR1 is PRHDT, CDR2 FYEKMQ, per germline (reference sequence). This CDR3 is 19 amino acids long. The CDR3: CASSPRWDSPEENTDTQYF. The DNA of the CDR3 is TGTGCCAGCAGCCCGCGGTGGGACTCCCCGGAGGAAAACACAGATACGCAGTATTTT.

This clonotype was seen repeatedly, ten times or more. The rearrangement links TRBV11-3 to TRBJ2-1, with 8 bases identical to TRBD1. Unmatched junction bases numbered 6, after V lost 3 bases and J lost 8 bases. The CDR3 is 14 amino acids. The V gene's germline CDR1 is SGHNT and CDR2 YENEEA. Here the CDR3 DNA reads TGTGCCAGCAGCTTGGAGACAGGGGATTATGAGCAGTTCTTC. As protein: CASSLETGDYEQFF.

The genes are TRBV6-1 and TRBJ2-1; 7 bases are a match to TRBD2. The CDR3 has 13 amino acids. J gave up 3 bases and V 8 bases, and 4 bases lay outside the gene matches. The germline V gene has CDR1 MNHNS and CDR2 SASEGT. The CDR3 nucleotides read TGTGCCAGCGCACTAGCGCTCTACAATGAGCAGTTCTTC. Translated, it gives CASALALYNEQFF.

The chain couples TRBV10-3 to TRBJ1-5; D is possibly TRBD1 (6 bases). In germline, CDR1 is ENHRY, CDR2 SYGVKD. The CDR3 loop spans 14 amino acids. V was clipped by 0 bases and J by 7 bases, with 10 bases between them. CDR3 DNA sequence: TGTGCCATCAGTGAGTCGGGCAGGGGCCAGCCCCAGCATTTT. Translation gives CAISESGRGQPQHF.

V usage is TRBV24-1 and J usage is TRBJ1-2, with a possible D match to TRBD1 (6 bases). Germline V CDR1 and CDR2: KGHDR, SFDVKD. V was shortened by 2 bases and J by 8 bases, with 11 bases between the two germline ends. The CDR3 spans 13 residues. DNA of the CDR3: TGTGCCACCAGTGATTGGGACAAGACGGGCTACACCTTC. Its protein product is CATSDWDKTGYTF.